The clone carrying this T cell receptor (beta chain) was observed once. These data are taken from a study of blood T cell repertoires in COVID-19. The table came from immunoSEQ multiplex PCR; TCRdb's copy has only in-frame clones and leaves some out. The table includes 70,000 to 75,000 clones, roughly 83% detected once. The sample consisted of peripheral blood. This TCR came from a man aged 65 to 85 with acute or convalescent COVID-19.

The CDR3 DNA reads TGCGCCAGCAGATCGGAGGGACTAGCGGGAGGAGGAGGCGGGGAGCTGTTTTTT. The encoded protein is CASRSEGLAGGGGGELFF. The chain couples TRBV5-1 to TRBJ2-2; 15 positions match TRBD2. V shed 5 bases, J shed 7 bases, and the junction held 12 bases outside the gene matches. The CDR3 has 18 amino acids. The V gene's germline CDR1 is SGHRS and CDR2 YFSETQ.